The 19 T cell receptor beta chains below all came from one sample that was sequenced in a study of OX40 agonist ivuxolimab in advanced cancers. Repertoires were generated with immunoSEQ multiplex PCR, while TCRdb's copy carries only in-frame clones and drops some. The data contain fewer than 200,000 clones, 85% to 95% of them singletons. Here the sequenced sample was CD4+ or CD8+ T cells sorted from blood, taken in a trial of the OX40 agonist ivuxolimab. Source of these receptors: an adult with an advanced solid tumor such as melanoma, head and neck, liver or kidney cancer.

The genes are TRBV4-1 and TRBJ1-3; D is possibly TRBD1 (5 bases). This CDR3 is built from 19 residues. Germline assignment: CDR1 MGHRA and CDR2 YSYEKL. Trimming cost V 3 bases and J 0 bases, with 21 bases left between them. The CDR3 sequence is CASSQTGLGGIDSGNTIYF. CDR3 bases: TGCGCCAGCAGCCAGACCGGACTTGGGGGAATTGACTCTGGAAACACCATATATTTT.

The gene calls are TRBV5-1 and TRBJ1-1; D might be TRBD1 (5 bases). The CDR3 extends over 13 amino acids. Trimming removed 5 bases at V and 1 base at J, with 9 bases between. From germline, CDR1 is SGHRS and CDR2 YFSETQ. For the CDR3, the DNA is TGCGCCAGCAGAAGGCAGGGGAACACTGAAGCTTTCTTT. Translated: CASRRQGNTEAFF.

V gene TRBV5-4 combines with J gene TRBJ2-1; TRBD1 matches 8 bases. From germline, CDR1 is SGHNT and CDR2 YYREEE (reference sequence). This CDR3 has 15 amino acids. V gave up 0 bases and J gave up 8 bases; unmatched junction bases: 7. In DNA, the CDR3 is TGTGCCAGCAGCTTGGGGCCAGGGGGCGAGGATGAGCAGTTCTTC. Its translation: CASSLGPGGEDEQFF.

The rearrangement joins TRBV5-4 to TRBJ1-2; a weak D match, TRBD1 (5 bases). Germline CDR1 SGHNT, CDR2 YYREEE (reference sequence). The CDR3 loop spans 12 amino acids. Trimming took off 5 bases at V and 8 bases at J, with 13 bases between the two ends. In DNA, the CDR3 is TGTGCCAGCAGTCGGGACTCTGGAGGCTACACCTTC. Protein sequence: CASSRDSGGYTF.

The V call is TRBV5-6, the J call TRBJ2-3; no clear D gene. Trimming shortened V by 1 base and J by 6 bases, and 9 bases separated the two germline ends. The CDR3 totals 13 residues. Germline V CDR1 and CDR2: SGHDT, YYEEEE. This CDR3 is CASSLPAADTQYF. CDR3 in DNA: TGTGCCAGCAGCTTGCCAGCAGCGGATACGCAGTATTTT.

The rearrangement uses TRBV7-2 and TRBJ2-4; TRBD2 aligns across 10 bases. This CDR3 spans 18 amino acids. CDR1 and CDR2 (germline): SGHTA, FQGNSA. The junction had 6 bases not matched to a gene; V was cut back by 1 base and J by 0 bases. The CDR3 DNA reads TGTGCCAGCAGCTTAGGCCCTAGCGGGAGCCTAGCCAAAAACATTCAGTACTTC. Its translation is CASSLGPSGSLAKNIQYF.

With respect to this clone: The junction departs from germline at one end; a sequencing error may be responsible. The chain links TRBV7-9 to TRBJ2-1; tentative D call: TRBD2 (6 bases). From germline, CDR1 is SEHNR and CDR2 FQNEAQ (reference sequence). The CDR3 has 11 residues. CDR3 residues: CASSHRDGGLF. As DNA, the CDR3 is TGTGCCAGCAGCCACCGGGACGGGGGACTCTTC.

The V and J genes are TRBV7-8 and TRBJ2-7, with D uncertain. This CDR3 has 14 amino acids. V lost 5 bases to trimming and J lost 0 bases, with 11 bases between them. Germline assignment: CDR1 SGHVS and CDR2 FQNEAQ. CDR3: CASSRTVSSYEQYF. The CDR3 bases are TGTGCCAGCAGCCGGACGGTAAGCTCCTACGAGCAGTACTTC. Filled out from reference TRBV7-8 and TRBJ2-7, the complete variable domain reads GAGVSQSPRYKVAKRGQDVALRCDPISGHVSLFWYQQALGQGPEFLTYFQNEAQLDKSGLPSDRFFAERPEGSVSTLKIQRTQQEDSAVYLCASSRTVSSYEQYFGPGTRLTVT.

This chain uses TRBV28 with TRBJ2-3; possible D gene TRBD2, 6 bases. The CDR3 has 15 amino acids. With 7 bases removed from V and 0 bases from J, the gap between germline ends came to 14 bases. Germline CDR1 reads MDHEN; CDR2 reads SYDVKM. This chain's CDR3 is CASIQLASSTDTQYF. CDR3 nucleotides: TGTGCCAGCATCCAGCTAGCGAGCAGCACAGATACGCAGTATTTT. The full variable domain, in which reference TRBV28 and TRBJ2-3 provide the parts outside the CDR3, is DVKVTQSSRYLVKRTGEKVFLECVQDMDHENMFWYRQDPGLGLRLIYFSYDVKMKEKGDIPEGYSVSREKKERFSLILESASTNQTSMYLCASIQLASSTDTQYFGPGTRLTVL.

This rearrangement joins TRBV5-8 to TRBJ1-1; D may be TRBD1 (5 bases). The V gene's germline CDR1 is SGHTS and CDR2 YDEGEE. This CDR3 spans 14 amino acids. V was clipped by 2 bases and J by 3 bases, with 11 bases between them. CDR3 sequence: CASSFGDWDTEAFF. The CDR3 DNA is TGTGCCAGCAGCTTTGGGGACTGGGACACTGAAGCTTTCTTT.

The chain links TRBV10-3 to TRBJ1-2, with a tentative D call TRBD1 (5 bases). The V end was cut by 11 bases, the J end by 7 bases, with 20 bases between. The CDR3 sequence is 13 residues long. Germline CDR1 and CDR2: ENHRY and SYGVKD. The CDR3 protein is CASGQGPSSGYTF. CDR3 nucleotides: TGTGCCTCGGGCCAGGGCCCTTCGTCTGGCTACACCTTC.

This clone was detected once. The chain has TRBV6-5 and TRBJ2-7; TRBD2 agrees at 13 bases. V shed 4 bases and J 2 bases; nucleotides not matched to a gene: 2. From germline, CDR1 is MNHEY and CDR2 SVGAGI. The CDR3 is made up of 15 amino acids. The CDR3: CASSWTSGSPYEQYF. The CDR3, as DNA: TGTGCCAGCAGTTGGACTAGCGGGAGTCCCTACGAGCAGTACTTC.

This clone was recorded only once. The CDR3 loop reads CSVGPQVEGSYGYTF. The CDR3, as DNA: TGCAGCGTTGGCCCCCAGGTCGAGGGTAGCTATGGCTACACCTTC. The chain combines TRBV29-1 with TRBJ1-2, with unresolved D. The CDR3 consists of 15 residues. Germline V gene sequence: CDR1 SQVTM, CDR2 ANQGSEA. V dropped 4 bases and J dropped 4 bases, with 19 bases sitting between them.

Comment on this clone: Germline is not matched at one junction end, which may reflect a read error. V usage is TRBV7-6 and J usage is TRBJ1-3; 10 nucleotides line up with TRBD1. Per germline, CDR1 SGHVS and CDR2 FNYEAQ. This CDR3 is 16 amino acids long. The CDR3 loop is CASSLGTGASGNTIYF. CDR3 bases: TGTGCCAGCAGTTTAGGGACAGGGGCATCTGGAAACACCATATATTTT.

The chain couples TRBV7-2 to TRBJ2-4; 12 bases fit TRBD2. Germline V gives CDR1 SGHTA, CDR2 FQGNSA. V lost 2 bases and J lost 8; bases outside the gene matches: 4. CDR3 length: 15 amino acids. CDR3 in DNA: TGTGCCAGCAGCTTACTAGCGGGAGGGGCGGACATTCAGTACTTC. Translating it yields CASSLLAGGADIQYF.

The gene calls are TRBV5-1 and TRBJ2-3, with 9 nucleotides matching TRBD1. CDR3 length: 15 residues. J gave up 5 bases and V 2 bases, and 6 bases lay outside the gene matches. The germline gives CDR1 SGHRS, CDR2 YFSETQ. CDR3 nucleotide sequence: TGCGCCAGCAGCTTCCAGGGACAGGGAGGAGATACGCAGTATTTT. Translation gives CASSFQGQGGDTQYF.

This clone was seen just once. The chain combines TRBV4-1 with TRBJ1-5; D is uncertain. The CDR3 is 17 residues long. V was cut by 0 bases and J by 3 bases, with 15 bases left in between. Per the germline V gene, CDR1 is MGHRA and CDR2 is YSYEKL. Written as DNA, the CDR3 is TGCGCCAGCAGCCAAGAAAGTTTTACAGAGCACAATCAGCCCCAGCATTTT. This gives the protein CASSQESFTEHNQPQHF.

The rearrangement joins TRBV9 to TRBJ1-6; D gene unclear. Trimming took 0 bases from V and 9 from J, leaving 10 bases between them. Germline V gene data show CDR1 as SGDLS and CDR2 as YYNGEE. This CDR3 has 14 amino acids. The CDR3 nucleotides are TGTGCCAGCAGCGTAGGGTCCTACGGTTCACCCCTCCACTTT. This sequence encodes CASSVGSYGSPLHF.

V usage is TRBV11-2 and J usage is TRBJ2-5; D is undetermined. The CDR3 has 12 residues. Germline assignment: CDR1 SGHAT and CDR2 FQNNGV. The ends were cut back, 0 bases at V and 12 bases at J, with 11 bases in the middle. The CDR3 nucleotides are TGTGCCAGCAGCTTAGATGTAGGAATGGAGTACTTC. It encodes CASSLDVGMEYF.